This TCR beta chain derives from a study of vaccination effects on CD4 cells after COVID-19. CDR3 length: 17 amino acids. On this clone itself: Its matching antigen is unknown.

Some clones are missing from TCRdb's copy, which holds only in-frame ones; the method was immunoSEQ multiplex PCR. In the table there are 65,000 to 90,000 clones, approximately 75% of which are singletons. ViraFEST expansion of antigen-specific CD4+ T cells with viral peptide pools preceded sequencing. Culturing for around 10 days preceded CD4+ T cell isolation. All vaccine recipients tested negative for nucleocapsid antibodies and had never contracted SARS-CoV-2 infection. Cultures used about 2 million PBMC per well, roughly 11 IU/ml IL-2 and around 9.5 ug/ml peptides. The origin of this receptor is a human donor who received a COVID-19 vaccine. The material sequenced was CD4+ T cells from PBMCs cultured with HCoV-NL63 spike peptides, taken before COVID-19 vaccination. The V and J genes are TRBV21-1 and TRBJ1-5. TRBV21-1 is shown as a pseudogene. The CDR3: CASSLEGGYGRDQPQHF. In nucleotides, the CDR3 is TGTGCCAGCAGCCTCGAAGGGGGGTATGGAAGGGATCAGCCCCAGCATTTT.